A selection of T cell receptor beta chains follows, all from one sample in a study of OX40 agonist ivuxolimab in advanced cancers. Generated by immunoSEQ multiplex PCR, the TCRdb table keeps only in-frame clones and is missing some. This table holds tens of thousands of clones, 90% found once. Here the sequenced sample was CD4+ or CD8+ T cells sorted from blood, taken in a trial of the OX40 agonist ivuxolimab. Every receptor here comes from an adult with an advanced solid tumor such as melanoma, head and neck, liver or kidney cancer. The CDR3 runs from the conserved cysteine through the conserved F or W. D genes are given only for firm matches. Clone size, where shown, is once, few, many, or a class for clones that have expanded.

-,TRBV2,TRBJ2-7,-,TGTGCCAGCGAGCCCCCGGGACCCAGCTCCTACGAGCAGTACTTC,CASEPPGPSSYEQYF
-,TRBV11-2,TRBJ1-2,-,TGTGCCAGCAGCCCTATCAGGGGCCGGCAGCTACGGGGCTACACCTTC,CASSPIRGRQLRGYTF
-,TRBV5-6,TRBJ2-3,-,TGTGCCAGCAGCTCCGGGGTCCGTGGTTGGAAGGGCACAGATACGCAGTATTTT,CASSSGVRGWKGTDTQYF
-,TRBV28,TRBJ1-5,once,TGTGCCAGCAGTGCGCCCGTAGGGCAGCCCCAGCATTTT,CASSAPVGQPQHF
-,TRBV2,TRBJ1-4,few,TGTGCCAGCAGTCGAGGGGAAGAGCCTGAAAAACTGTTTTTT,CASSRGEEPEKLFF
TRBD1,TRBV7-6,TRBJ2-7,few,TGTGCCAGCAGTCCGACAGGGACCCTCTACGAGCAGTACTTC,CASSPTGTLYEQYF
TRBD2,TRBV5-8,TRBJ2-1,-,TGTGCCAGCAGGCGGACTAGCGGGGGGTACAATGAGCAGTTCTTC,CASRRTSGGYNEQFF
-,TRBV29-1,TRBJ2-7,-,TGCAGCGTTCGGGGCACTACCTACGAGCAGTACTTC,CSVRGTTYEQYF
-,TRBV19,TRBJ1-5,-,TGTGCCAGTAGTATGGAAGGGGTGGGTCAGCCCCAGCATTTT,CASSMEGVGQPQHF
-,TRBV15,TRBJ1-5,-,TGTGCCACCAGCTCCCACTATAGCAATCAGCCCCAGCATTTT,CATSSHYSNQPQHF
TRBD2,TRBV10-1,TRBJ2-1,-,TGCGCCAGCAGTGTGCTCACCGGGCGGGAGGCATTCAATGAGCAGTTCTTC,CASSVLTGREAFNEQFF
TRBD2,TRBV7-9,TRBJ2-5,-,TGTGCCAGCAGCTTTAGCGGGAGTGAAGAGACCCAGTACTTC,CASSFSGSEETQYF
-,TRBV13,TRBJ2-3,once,TGTGCCAGCAGCTCCTTCCTAGCGATTAGCACAGATACGCAGTATTTT,CASSSFLAISTDTQYF
TRBD1,TRBV4-1,TRBJ1-6,-,TGCGCCAGCAGCCGAGGGGGCGGGAGCTCCTATAATTCACCCCTCCACTTT,CASSRGGGSSYNSPLHF
-,TRBV10-3,TRBJ1-5,-,TGTGCCATCAGTGTAGCTGGGTTGGGCCAGCCCCAGCATTTT,CAISVAGLGQPQHF
TRBD1,TRBV6-1,TRBJ1-1,-,TGTGCCAGCAGTCTGGGGACAGGCGGGAACACTGAAGCTTTCTTT,CASSLGTGGNTEAFF
TRBD2,TRBV30,TRBJ2-1,few,TGTGCCTGGAGTGGGACGGGAGGGAGTGATGAGCAGTTCTTC,CAWSGTGGSDEQFF
-,TRBV19,TRBJ2-1,-,TGTGCCAGTACCTCTTACAATGAGCAGTTCTTC,CASTSYNEQFF
TRBD2,TRBV5-4,TRBJ2-1,-,TGTGCCAGCAGCCCTAGCGGGAGGGGCAATGAGCAGTTCTTC,CASSPSGRGNEQFF
-,TRBV21-1,TRBJ2-7,once,TGTGCCAGCAGGCCTAGTAGCGGGGGACCCACCTACGAGCAGTACTTC,CASRPSSGGPTYEQYF
-,TRBV6-5,TRBJ1-2,-,TGTGCCAGCAGTTACTCGTGGGGGAACTATGGCTACACCTTC,CASSYSWGNYGYTF
-,TRBV7-7,TRBJ2-2,-,TGTGCCAGCAGCCCCGCGGCCGGGATCGGTGACACCGGGGAGCTGTTTTTT,CASSPAAGIGDTGELFF
TRBD2,TRBV13,TRBJ2-1,-,TGTGCCAGCAGCACCAGACTAGCGGGATACAATGAGCAGTTCTTC,CASSTRLAGYNEQFF
TRBD1,TRBV4-3,TRBJ2-1,-,TGCGCCAGCAGCCCAACCCGGGACAGGGGCTACAATGAGCAGTTCTTC,CASSPTRDRGYNEQFF
TRBD2,TRBV7-8,TRBJ2-7,once,TGTGCCAGCAGCCCCCAAGGGGCGGGGGGCGAGCAGTACTTC,CASSPQGAGGEQYF
-,TRBV28,TRBJ2-7,once,TGTGCCAGCAGTTTTTTTAGGGGCTGGAACGAGCAGTACTTC,CASSFFRGWNEQYF